These T cell receptor beta chains were read from a single sample in a study of CD8+CD57+ T cells in acquired aplastic anemia. TCRdb reprocessed the reads with MiXCR, giving one entry per CDR3 protein. The sample has about 160,000 distinct CDR3 sequences, around 40% seen once. Sequencing was carried out using sorted CD4+, CD8+, or CD8+CD57+ T cells (not recorded which) from PBMCs. Every receptor here comes from a human donor in good health. Each CDR3 is given with its conserved first and last residue. Fields, in order: D gene, clone size, J gene, V gene, CDR3 protein, CDR3 DNA. A D gene is named only where the DNA matches it firmly. Rows give clone size only sometimes, using once, few, many, or a class for an expanded clone.

D gene: TRBD2
clone size: -
J gene: TRBJ2-2
V gene: TRBV11-2
CDR3 protein: CASSPLKTGLAVVGGELFF
CDR3 DNA: TGTGCCAGCAGCCCCTTAAAGACGGGACTAGCGGTGGTTGGTGGGGAGCTGTTTTTT

D gene: TRBD2
clone size: -
J gene: TRBJ2-7
V gene: TRBV7-8
CDR3 protein: CASNQPGLAVPEQYF
CDR3 DNA: TGTGCCAGCAACCAGCCGGGACTAGCGGTTCCCGAGCAGTACTTC

D gene: -
clone size: -
J gene: TRBJ1-1
V gene: TRBV7-8
CDR3 protein: CASHAMMNTEAFF
CDR3 DNA: TGTGCCAGCCACGCCATGATGAACACTGAAGCTTTCTTT

D gene: -
clone size: -
J gene: TRBJ2-5
V gene: TRBV13
CDR3 protein: CASSSEGRGFYQETQYF
CDR3 DNA: TGTGCCAGCAGCTCAGAGGGGCGGGGTTTTTACCAAGAGACCCAGTACTTC

D gene: -
clone size: many
J gene: TRBJ2-2
V gene: TRBV5-6
CDR3 protein: CASSLAGELFF
CDR3 DNA: TGTGCCAGCAGCTTGGCCGGGGAGCTGTTTTTT

D gene: -
clone size: -
J gene: TRBJ2-5
V gene: TRBV2
CDR3 protein: CASSELFSGVETQYF
CDR3 DNA: TGTGCCAGCAGTGAATTATTCTCTGGCGTAGAGACCCAGTACTTC

D gene: -
clone size: -
J gene: TRBJ2-3
V gene: TRBV6-1
CDR3 protein: CASSPGPDLFTDTQYF
CDR3 DNA: TGTGCCAGCAGTCCAGGGCCGGACCTTTTCACAGATACGCAGTATTTT

D gene: -
clone size: many
J gene: TRBJ1-1
V gene: TRBV7-6
CDR3 protein: CASSLRGETEAFF
CDR3 DNA: TGTGCCAGCAGCCTCAGGGGAGAAACTGAAGCTTTCTTT

D gene: -
clone size: -
J gene: TRBJ1-5
V gene: TRBV7-2
CDR3 protein: CASSFRGYQPQHF
CDR3 DNA: TGTGCCAGCAGCTTCAGGGGTTATCAGCCCCAGCATTTT

D gene: -
clone size: many
J gene: TRBJ1-6
V gene: TRBV14
CDR3 protein: CASSLNSYNSPLHF
CDR3 DNA: TGTGCCAGCAGCCTAAACTCCTATAATTCACCCCTCCACTTT

D gene: -
clone size: few
J gene: TRBJ1-1
V gene: TRBV7-7
CDR3 protein: CASSLGMATEAFF
CDR3 DNA: TGTGCTAGCAGCTTAGGGATGGCCACTGAAGCTTTCTTT

D gene: -
clone size: once
J gene: TRBJ1-6
V gene: TRBV20-1
CDR3 protein: CSARGFGSSYNSPLHF
CDR3 DNA: TGCAGTGCTAGAGGGTTTGGGAGCTCCTATAATTCACCCCTCCACTTT

D gene: -
clone size: -
J gene: TRBJ1-2
V gene: TRBV29-1
CDR3 protein: CSDTDSSNYGYTF
CDR3 DNA: TGCAGCGATACGGACAGTTCTAACTATGGCTACACCTTC

D gene: -
clone size: many
J gene: TRBJ1-3
V gene: TRBV11-1
CDR3 protein: CASSFLGIYSGNTIYF
CDR3 DNA: TGTGCCAGCAGCTTCCTCGGCATCTACTCTGGAAACACCATATATTTT

D gene: -
clone size: few
J gene: TRBJ2-3
V gene: TRBV7-3
CDR3 protein: CASSMDGTHSTDTQYF
CDR3 DNA: TGTGCCAGCAGCATGGACGGAACTCATAGCACAGATACGCAGTATTTT

D gene: -
clone size: -
J gene: TRBJ1-2
V gene: TRBV19
CDR3 protein: CASSWAPPAYGYTF
CDR3 DNA: TGTGCCAGTAGTTGGGCACCACCTGCCTATGGCTACACCTTC

D gene: -
clone size: -
J gene: TRBJ2-7
V gene: TRBV28
CDR3 protein: CASSLGTGRREQYF
CDR3 DNA: TGTGCCAGCAGTTTAGGTACAGGGCGTCGCGAGCAGTACTTC

D gene: -
clone size: many
J gene: TRBJ2-5
V gene: TRBV6-1
CDR3 protein: CASTQGGFQETQYF
CDR3 DNA: TGTGCCAGCACCCAAGGGGGTTTCCAAGAGACCCAGTACTTC

D gene: -
clone size: many
J gene: TRBJ2-7
V gene: TRBV11-3
CDR3 protein: CASSSSFGGAYEQYF
CDR3 DNA: TGTGCCAGCAGCTCCTCTTTTGGCGGGGCCTACGAGCAGTACTTC

D gene: -
clone size: -
J gene: TRBJ2-5
V gene: TRBV29-1
CDR3 protein: CSVAGGTPYF
CDR3 DNA: -

D gene: TRBD2
clone size: many
J gene: TRBJ2-2
V gene: TRBV19
CDR3 protein: CASVVAGVRTGELFF
CDR3 DNA: TGTGCCAGTGTGGTGGCGGGAGTTCGTACCGGGGAGCTGTTTTTT

D gene: -
clone size: -
J gene: TRBJ1-2
V gene: TRBV7-3
CDR3 protein: CASSAGNAGYTF
CDR3 DNA: TGTGCCAGCAGCGCAGGGAATGCTGGCTACACCTTC

D gene: -
clone size: few
J gene: TRBJ2-7
V gene: TRBV10-3
CDR3 protein: CASSQPGPSTYEQYF
CDR3 DNA: TGTGCCAGCAGCCAGCCGGGACCCAGTACCTACGAGCAGTACTTC

D gene: TRBD2
clone size: many
J gene: TRBJ2-7
V gene: TRBV7-9
CDR3 protein: CASSSGTSDRPYEQYF
CDR3 DNA: TGTGCCAGCAGCTCCGGGACTAGCGATAGGCCCTACGAGCAGTACTTC

D gene: TRBD1
clone size: -
J gene: TRBJ1-5
V gene: TRBV10-3
CDR3 protein: CAISEMTGQPQHF
CDR3 DNA: TGTGCCATCAGTGAGATGACAGGGCAGCCCCAGCATTTT

D gene: TRBD2
clone size: many
J gene: TRBJ2-7
V gene: TRBV4-1
CDR3 protein: CASSRMGLAGNEQYF
CDR3 DNA: TGCGCCAGCAGCCGGATGGGACTAGCAGGAAACGAGCAGTACTTC

D gene: -
clone size: many
J gene: TRBJ2-3
V gene: TRBV6-1
CDR3 protein: CASSLAWGSRTQYF
CDR3 DNA: TGTGCCAGCTCGTTGGCCTGGGGTTCGCGTACGCAGTATTTT

D gene: -
clone size: many
J gene: TRBJ2-3
V gene: TRBV13
CDR3 protein: CASSLVRGTMTDTQYF
CDR3 DNA: TGTGCCAGCAGCTTAGTTCGGGGGACGATGACAGATACGCAGTATTTT

D gene: TRBD1
clone size: -
J gene: TRBJ2-5
V gene: TRBV7-2
CDR3 protein: CASSSGQGDWETQYF
CDR3 DNA: TGTGCCAGCAGCTCCGGACAGGGGGATTGGGAGACCCAGTACTTC

D gene: TRBD1
clone size: -
J gene: TRBJ1-1
V gene: TRBV25-1
CDR3 protein: CASGGRGSNTEAFF
CDR3 DNA: TGTGCCAGCGGAGGCAGGGGGTCAAACACTGAAGCTTTCTTT

D gene: -
clone size: -
J gene: TRBJ1-2
V gene: TRBV20-1
CDR3 protein: CSARDPAEDHYGYTF
CDR3 DNA: TGCAGTGCTAGAGATCCGGCAGAAGATCACTATGGCTACACCTTC

D gene: TRBD1
clone size: many
J gene: TRBJ2-5
V gene: TRBV19
CDR3 protein: CASSRLAGGQETQYF
CDR3 DNA: TGTGCCAGTAGTCGGCTAGCAGGGGGCCAAGAGACCCAGTACTTC

D gene: TRBD1
clone size: many
J gene: TRBJ2-3
V gene: TRBV5-6
CDR3 protein: CASSLAWGTGGVDTQYF
CDR3 DNA: TGTGCCAGCAGCTTGGCGTGGGGGACAGGGGGCGTGGATACGCAGTATTTT

D gene: TRBD2
clone size: many
J gene: TRBJ2-2
V gene: TRBV5-1
CDR3 protein: CASSLPSGRASAGELFF
CDR3 DNA: TGCGCCAGCAGCTTGCCTAGCGGGAGGGCTTCGGCCGGGGAGCTGTTTTTT

D gene: -
clone size: -
J gene: TRBJ2-5
V gene: TRBV7-9
CDR3 protein: CASSLSYWQETQYF
CDR3 DNA: TGTGCCAGCAGCTTATCGTACTGGCAAGAGACCCAGTACTTC

D gene: TRBD2
clone size: many
J gene: TRBJ2-1
V gene: TRBV20-1
CDR3 protein: CSAELVRGGRNEQFF
CDR3 DNA: TGCAGTGCGGAGCTCGTGCGGGGGGGTAGGAATGAGCAGTTCTTC